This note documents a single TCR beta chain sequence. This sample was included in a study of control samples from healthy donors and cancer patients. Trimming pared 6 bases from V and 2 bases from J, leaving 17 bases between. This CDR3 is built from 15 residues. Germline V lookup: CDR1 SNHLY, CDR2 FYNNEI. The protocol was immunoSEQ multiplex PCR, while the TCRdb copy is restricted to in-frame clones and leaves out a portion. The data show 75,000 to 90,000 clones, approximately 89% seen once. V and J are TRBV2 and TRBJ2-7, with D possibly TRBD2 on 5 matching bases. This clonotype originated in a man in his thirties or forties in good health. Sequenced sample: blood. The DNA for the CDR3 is TGTGCCAGCAGCCTCAGAGTTACGGGGACCTACGAGCAGTACTTC. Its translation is CASSLRVTGTYEQYF.